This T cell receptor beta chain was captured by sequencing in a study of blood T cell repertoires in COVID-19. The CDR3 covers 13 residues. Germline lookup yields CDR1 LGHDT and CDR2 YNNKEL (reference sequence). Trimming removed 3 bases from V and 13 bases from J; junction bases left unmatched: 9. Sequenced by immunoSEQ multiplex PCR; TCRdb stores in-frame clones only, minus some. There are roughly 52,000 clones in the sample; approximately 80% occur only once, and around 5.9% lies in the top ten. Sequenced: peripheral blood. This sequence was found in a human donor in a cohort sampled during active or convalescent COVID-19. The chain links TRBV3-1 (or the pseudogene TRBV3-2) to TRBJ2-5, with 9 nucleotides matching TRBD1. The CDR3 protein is CASSQTREDRGYF. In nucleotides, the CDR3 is TGTGCCAGCAGCCAGACTCGTGAGGACAGGGGGTACTTC.